Listed here is a single T cell receptor (beta chain). Its antigen is undetermined. This entry belongs to a study of siplizumab effects on memory and regulatory T cells. Overall study findings and caveats: The diversity of naive T cells seemed greater than that of memory cells, and their alloresponse contribution seemed major.

Germline trimming cut 0 bases from V and 5 bases from J; bases unmatched to any gene: 19. This CDR3 contains 20 residues. CDR1 and CDR2 (germline): SGHDN, FVKESK. The assay was immunoSEQ multiplex PCR, and TCRdb's table has in-frame clones only and misses some. Here the sample spans tens of thousands of clones, around 97% being singletons. Donor pairs, a few in total, had unstimulated naive, memory, effector memory and TEMRA subsets sequenced. The sequenced sample was naive CD4+ T cells sorted from blood. This clonotype originated in a human donor in good health. The genes are TRBV14 and TRBJ1-5; the match to TRBD1 covers 7 bases. The CDR3 DNA is TGTGCCAGCAGCCAAGATGATTACCCCCGACTCCGGGACAGTTATCAGCCCCAGCATTTT. Translated, it gives CASSQDDYPRLRDSYQPQHF.